These 11 T cell receptor beta chains were sequenced from one sample in a study of PD-1 blockade in mismatch repair-deficient tumors. Clones were sequenced by immunoSEQ multiplex PCR, and TCRdb holds only the in-frame ones, with some missing. The sample holds tens of thousands of clones, over 75% seen once. This material consisted of peripheral blood, taken 12 weeks after starting pembrolizumab. The receptors originated from an adult with mismatch repair-deficient cancer.

V gene TRBV7-9 combines with J gene TRBJ1-1; 8 positions match TRBD1. This CDR3 contains 15 residues. The V and J ends lost 5 bases and 0 bases, in that order; junction bases with no gene match: 5. The germline CDR1 and CDR2 sequences are SEHNR and FQNEAQ (reference sequence). CDR3 nucleotides: TGTGCCAGCAGCCCACAGACAGGGGTGAACACTGAAGCTTTCTTT. This gives the protein CASSPQTGVNTEAFF.

The chain employs TRBV5-4 and TRBJ2-5, with 7 bases that match TRBD1. Germline CDR1 is SGHNT and CDR2 is YYREEE (reference sequence). The CDR3 is 14 amino acids. V lost 4 bases to trimming and J lost 2 bases; unmatched junction nucleotides: 5. The CDR3 nucleotides are TGTGCCAGCAGCAGACAGGGAATGCAAGAGACCCAGTACTTC. Encoded protein: CASSRQGMQETQYF. The full variable domain, with the rest looked up from reference TRBV5-4 and TRBJ2-5, is ETGVTQSPTHLIKTRGQQVTLRCSSQSGHNTVSWYQQALGQGPQFIFQYYREEENGRGNFPPRFSGLQFPNYSSELNVNALELDDSALYLCASSRQGMQETQYFGPGTRLLVL.

The genes are TRBV5-5 and TRBJ2-3; 7 nucleotides align to TRBD2. Germline CDR1 and CDR2: SGHKS and YYEKEE (reference sequence). The length of the CDR3 is 15 residues. The V segment lost 0 bases and the J segment 7 bases; nucleotides outside the gene matches: 8. The CDR3 DNA reads TGTGCCAGCAGCTTGGTACCCCAGGGAGGGAATACGCAGTATTTT. It yields the protein CASSLVPQGGNTQYF.

The chain links TRBV29-1 to TRBJ2-7; 10 positions agree with TRBD1. The V gene end was trimmed by 6 bases and the J gene end by 7 bases; junction bases not matched to a gene: 9. This CDR3 has 13 residues. In germline, CDR1 is SQVTM, CDR2 ANQGSEA. This chain's CDR3 is CSVRRQGAYEQYF. CDR3 nucleotide sequence: TGCAGCGTCCGTCGACAGGGGGCTTATGAGCAGTACTTC.

On this clone itself: Its ends do not fully match the called genes, so a read error is possible. The chain combines TRBV7-7 with TRBJ2-1; D might be TRBD2 (5 bases). The CDR3 is 13 residues long. The germline CDR1 and CDR2 sequences are SSHAT and FNYEAQ (reference sequence). The CDR3 loop reads CASSPGSYNEQFF. The CDR3 DNA sequence: TGTGCTAGCAGCCCGGGGAGTTACAATGAGCAGTTCTTC. The whole variable domain, remainder taken from reference TRBV7-7 and TRBJ2-1, is GAGVSQSPRYKVTKRGQDVTLRCDPISSHATLYWYQQALGQGPEFLTYFNYEAQPDKSGLPSDRFSAERPEGSISTLTIQRTEQRDSAMYRCASSPGSYNEQFFGPGTRLTVL.

This clone was seen just once. The chain carries TRBV2 and TRBJ2-3; D uncertain. The CDR3 runs 14 residues. Per germline, CDR1 SNHLY and CDR2 FYNNEI. Trimming left V 6 bases short and J 2 bases short, with 12 bases between. The CDR3 coding sequence is TGTGCCAGCAGAGTAAACACCCTCACAGATACGCAGTATTTT. This sequence encodes CASRVNTLTDTQYF. Combining the CDR3 with reference TRBV2 and TRBJ2-3 gives the whole variable domain EPEVTQTPSHQVTQMGQEVILRCVPISNHLYFYWYRQILGQKVEFLVSFYNNEISEKSEIFDDQFSVERPDGSNFTLKIRSTKLEDSAMYFCASRVNTLTDTQYFGPGTRLTVL.

The chain has TRBV28 and TRBJ2-2; the D is unclear. CDR1 and CDR2 from the germline V gene are MDHEN and SYDVKM. This CDR3 spans 15 amino acids. The V gene lost 7 bases and the J gene lost 4 bases, with 16 bases spanning the gap. CDR3 DNA sequence: TGTGCCAGCACCACCCTAGGTCCCTCCACCGGGGAGCTGTTTTTT. It yields the protein CASTTLGPSTGELFF.

The CDR3 reads CASGLDEAFF. In nucleotides, the CDR3 is TGTGCTAGTGGTTTGGATGAAGCTTTCTTT. The chain carries TRBV12-5 and TRBJ1-1; no clear D. V was cut by 1 base and J by 7 bases, with 1 base left in between. The CDR3 has 10 residues. Per germline, CDR1 LGHNT and CDR2 FRNRAP.

This clone appeared a few times. V usage is TRBV7-3 and J usage is TRBJ2-1, with TRBD2 matching over 16 bases. The V gene's germline CDR1 is SGHTA and CDR2 FQGTGA. The trim removed 6 bases at V and 10 bases at J, leaving 9 bases unmatched. The CDR3 consists of 16 residues. The CDR3 here is CASSPGTSGRAGEQFF. The CDR3 DNA sequence: TGTGCCAGCAGTCCCGGGACTAGCGGGAGGGCAGGGGAGCAGTTCTTC.

J is TRBJ1-5 and V is TRBV19; D gene unclear. V lost 4 bases and J lost 0, with 4 bases in between. The CDR3 sequence is 13 residues long. CDR1 and CDR2 (germline): LNHDA, SQIVND (reference sequence). In DNA, the CDR3 is TGTGCCAGTAGTACGCATAGCAATCAGCCCCAGCATTTT. Its translation: CASSTHSNQPQHF.

The chain has TRBV5-4 and TRBJ2-7; D gene unclear. The CDR3 spans 13 residues. CDR1 is SGHNT and CDR2 is YYREEE in the germline V gene (reference sequence). V was trimmed by 2 bases and J by 3 bases, leaving 9 bases between them. As DNA, the CDR3 is TGTGCCAGCAGCTTAATCCCCGACTACGAGCAGTACTTC. It codes for CASSLIPDYEQYF.